These 32 T cell receptor beta chains originate from one sample sequenced in a study of blood T cell repertoires in COVID-19. TCRdb keeps only in-frame clones here, not all; method: immunoSEQ multiplex PCR. Of about 150,000 clones in the sample, around 90% were seen once. Material for sequencing was PBMCs or T cells enriched from blood (not recorded which). The receptors were gathered from a middle-aged woman who had been exposed to COVID-19.

The chain couples TRBV28 to TRBJ1-5; 8 bases line up with TRBD1. The CDR3 is 15 residues long. J lost 4 bases, V lost 6 bases, and 8 bases had no gene match. CDR1 is MDHEN and CDR2 is SYDVKM in the germline V gene. This chain's CDR3 is CASRTGTGGNQPQHF. The CDR3 bases are TGTGCCAGCAGGACAGGGACAGGCGGAAATCAGCCCCAGCATTTT.

As DNA, the CDR3 is TGTGCCAGCAGTTACCGACAGGGGACTAGCGGGAGCGTCAATGAGCAGTTCTTC. This codes for CASSYRQGTSGSVNEQFF. The V gene is TRBV7-9, the J gene TRBJ2-1; 14 bases match TRBD2. The CDR3 covers 18 residues. Germline loops: CDR1 SEHNR, CDR2 FQNEAQ (reference sequence). The junction had 13 bases not matched to a gene; V was cut back by 6 bases and J by 6 bases. Together with reference TRBV7-9 and TRBJ2-1, the CDR3 gives the full variable domain: DTGVSQNPRHKITKRGQNVTFRCDPISEHNRLYWYRQTLGQGPEFLTYFQNEAQLEKSRLLSDRFSAERPKGSFSTLEIQRTEQGDSAMYLCASSYRQGTSGSVNEQFFGPGTRLTVL.

The chain combines TRBV29-1 with TRBJ2-3; 8 bases match TRBD1. The V gene's germline CDR1 is SQVTM and CDR2 ANQGSEA. V lost 0 bases to trimming and J lost 5 bases; unmatched junction nucleotides: 4. The CDR3 is made up of 14 amino acids. DNA of the CDR3: TGCAGCGTTGAAGAAATACAGGGGGTAGATACGCAGTATTTT. It yields the protein CSVEEIQGVDTQYF.

DNA of the CDR3: TGTGCCATCAGCCCTGGTACCGGACAGGGCTCTCGGCAGTACTTC. Its translation is CAISPGTGQGSRQYF. The chain combines TRBV10-3 with TRBJ2-7, with 8 bases aligning to TRBD1. V shed 6 bases and J 9 bases; nucleotides not matched to a gene: 16. Germline lookup yields CDR1 ENHRY and CDR2 SYGVKD. CDR3 size: 15 residues.

This clone has just one count. CDR3 sequence reads: CASSYGGERHTEAFF. CDR3 sequence (DNA): TGTGCCAGCAGTTACGGGGGGGAGAGGCACACTGAAGCTTTCTTT. The chain combines TRBV6-6 with TRBJ1-1; maybe TRBD1 (5 bases). Germline V gene lookup returns CDR1 MNHNY and CDR2 SVGAGI (reference sequence). Trimming cost V 2 bases and J 3 bases, with 13 bases left between them. The CDR3 is 15 residues long.

The chain uses TRBV9 and TRBJ2-2; the match to TRBD2 covers 9 bases. The germline V gene has CDR1 SGDLS and CDR2 YYNGEE. The V gene end was trimmed by 4 bases and the J gene end by 4 bases; junction bases not matched to a gene: 5. CDR3 length equals 15 residues. In nucleotides, the CDR3 is TGTGCCAGCAGCCCGACTAGCGGATTCACCGGGGAGCTGTTTTTT. The encoded protein is CASSPTSGFTGELFF.

The chain links TRBV29-1 to TRBJ2-7; possible D gene TRBD2, 5 bases. The CDR3 is 12 residues long. Trimming shortened V by 2 bases and J by 5 bases, and 10 bases separated the two germline ends. CDR1 is SQVTM and CDR2 is ANQGSEA in the germline V gene. In DNA form, the CDR3 reads TGCAGCGTTGAATACGGAGGCGACGAGCAGTACTTC. As protein: CSVEYGGDEQYF.

As DNA, the CDR3 is TGCGCCAGCGGGGATGGACAGCTCCTTAACTATGGCTACACCTTC. Translating it yields CASGDGQLLNYGYTF. The chain combines TRBV5-1 with TRBJ1-2, with a possible D match to TRBD1 (6 bases). V shed 7 bases and J shed 1 base, with 17 bases lying between them. Germline V gene lookup returns CDR1 SGHRS and CDR2 YFSETQ. This CDR3 region has 15 residues.

This CDR3 is CASVGVNYGYTF. For the CDR3, the DNA is TGCGCCAGTGTGGGAGTTAACTATGGCTACACCTTC. The chain recombines TRBV5-1 with TRBJ1-2, with D hard to call. V was clipped by 8 bases and J by 1 base, with 9 bases between them. The CDR3 is 12 residues long. In germline, CDR1 is SGHRS, CDR2 YFSETQ. Complete variable domain (other parts from reference TRBV5-1 and TRBJ1-2): KAGVTQTPRYLIKTRGQQVTLSCSPISGHRSVSWYQQTPGQGLQFLFEYFSETQRNKGNFPGRFSGRQFSNSRSEMNVSTLELGDSALYLCASVGVNYGYTFGSGTRLTVV.

The V and J genes are TRBV6-2 or TRBV6-3 and TRBJ1-5; D gene unclear. Trimming took off 4 bases at V and 5 bases at J, with 15 bases between the two ends. Germline values: CDR1 MNHEY, CDR2 SVGEGT. This CDR3 is 15 amino acids long. The CDR3 sequence: CASSSIKIFDQPQHF. For the CDR3, the DNA is TGTGCCAGCAGTTCTATAAAGATATTCGATCAGCCCCAGCATTTT.

The chain carries TRBV19 and TRBJ1-1; tentative D call: TRBD1 (5 bases). V was clipped by 8 bases and J by 1 base, with 17 bases between them. Per the germline V gene, CDR1 is LNHDA and CDR2 is SQIVND (reference sequence). The CDR3 has 15 residues. The CDR3 loop reads CASFRLGGGNTEAFF. The CDR3 DNA follows: TGTGCCAGTTTCAGACTCGGCGGGGGGAACACTGAAGCTTTCTTT.

The gene calls are TRBV28 and TRBJ2-1, with 11 bases that match TRBD1. The V segment lost 7 bases and the J segment 6 bases; nucleotides outside the gene matches: 26. Per germline, CDR1 MDHEN and CDR2 SYDVKM. The CDR3 is made up of 21 amino acids. The CDR3, as DNA: TGTGCCAGCATCTTGGACAGGGGGCGTAGGGCTAGCGGGCAAACCCCCAATGAGCAGTTCTTC. Encoded protein: CASILDRGRRASGQTPNEQFF. Together with reference TRBV28 and TRBJ2-1, the CDR3 gives the full variable domain: DVKVTQSSRYLVKRTGEKVFLECVQDMDHENMFWYRQDPGLGLRLIYFSYDVKMKEKGDIPEGYSVSREKKERFSLILESASTNQTSMYLCASILDRGRRASGQTPNEQFFGPGTRLTVL.

In regard to this clone: The sample has other DNA sequences that encode this CDR3 too. The chain recombines TRBV5-1 with TRBJ2-5, with TRBD1 matching 7 bases. The CDR3 length is 14 residues. J gave up 3 bases and V 0 bases, and 2 bases lay outside the gene matches. Germline-derived CDR1 and CDR2 are SGHRS and YFSETQ. The CDR3 here is CASSLGQGKETQYF. The CDR3 DNA follows: TGCGCCAGCAGCTTGGGACAGGGCAAAGAGACCCAGTACTTC.

CDR3 region: CASSLAVQGGGYTF. The CDR3 DNA reads as TGTGCCAGCAGCTTAGCGGTCCAGGGCGGTGGCTACACCTTC. The rearrangement uses TRBV7-9 and TRBJ1-2, with D maybe TRBD1 (5 bases). The CDR3 is 14 amino acids. CDR1 and CDR2 (germline): SEHNR, FQNEAQ (reference sequence). V was clipped by 0 bases and J by 7 bases, with 12 bases between them.

V is TRBV18 and J is TRBJ2-1; D is unresolved. This CDR3 has 16 residues. V was pared by 2 bases and J by 0 bases, with 11 bases between. Germline CDR1 and CDR2: KGHSH and LQKENI. In DNA form, the CDR3 reads TGTGCCAGCTCACCATCAGAGGCAGTCTCCTACAATGAGCAGTTCTTC. Amino acid sequence: CASSPSEAVSYNEQFF. The full variable domain, rest sourced from reference TRBV18 and TRBJ2-1, is NAGVMQNPRHLVRRRGQEARLRCSPMKGHSHVYWYRQLPEEGLKFMVYLQKENIIDESGMPKERFSAEFPKEGPSILRIQQVVRGDSAAYFCASSPSEAVSYNEQFFGPGTRLTVL.

The chain carries TRBV7-2 and TRBJ2-2; possibly TRBD2 for D (6 bases). Trimming took off 5 bases at V and 1 base at J, with 20 bases between the two ends. This CDR3 is 18 amino acids long. The germline CDR1 and CDR2 sequences are SGHTA and FQGNSA. CDR3 residues: CASSLTLLAGMNTGELFF. As DNA, the CDR3 is TGTGCCAGCAGCCTAACCCTTTTGGCGGGGATGAACACCGGGGAGCTGTTTTTT.

The chain combines TRBV11-3 with TRBJ2-3, with TRBD2 identical over 7 bases. Unmatched junction bases numbered 1, after V lost 5 bases and J lost 2 bases. Germline-derived CDR1 and CDR2 are SGHNT and YENEEA. The CDR3 loop spans 13 amino acids. The CDR3 DNA reads TGTGCCAGCAGCCGGGACTACACAGATACGCAGTATTTT. Amino acid sequence: CASSRDYTDTQYF.

CDR3 in amino acids: CASAQGLNQPQHF. The CDR3 DNA sequence: TGTGCCAGCGCGCAGGGGCTAAATCAGCCCCAGCATTTT. This chain uses TRBV6-5 with TRBJ1-5, with a weak D call TRBD1 (6 bases). The germline gives CDR1 MNHEY, CDR2 SVGAGI. The CDR3 is 13 residues long. V lost 8 bases, J lost 4 bases, and 12 bases lay in between.

This chain links TRBV4-1 with TRBJ2-6, with 9 nucleotides matching TRBD1. The CDR3 is 20 amino acids. The V segment lost 3 bases and the J segment 0 bases; nucleotides outside the gene matches: 12. The germline gives CDR1 MGHRA, CDR2 YSYEKL. This chain's CDR3 is CASSHPLGDRALSGANVLTF. The CDR3 nucleotides read TGCGCCAGCAGCCACCCCCTCGGGGACAGGGCTCTCTCTGGGGCCAACGTCCTGACTTTC.

This clone was seen a handful of times. The chain couples TRBV28 to TRBJ1-1; no reliable D call. The length of the CDR3 is 15 residues. V lost 4 bases, J lost 5 bases, and 17 bases lay in between. Per germline, CDR1 MDHEN and CDR2 SYDVKM. The CDR3 DNA reads TGTGCCAGCAGTTCCCCCCAACGACGGACTACTGAAGCTTTCTTT. This encodes CASSSPQRRTTEAFF.

V usage is TRBV11-2 and J usage is TRBJ2-1; D remains unclear. The CDR3 spans 13 residues. The V gene's germline CDR1 is SGHAT and CDR2 FQNNGV. The germline V and J ends were trimmed by 5 bases and 8 bases, with 13 bases remaining between them. CDR3 loop: CASSRSSYYEQFF. DNA for the CDR3: TGTGCCAGCAGCCGGAGCAGTTACTATGAGCAGTTCTTC.

The rearrangement uses TRBV5-1 and TRBJ2-3; 8 bases map to TRBD1. The CDR3 has 14 amino acids. The trim removed 4 bases at V and 5 bases at J, leaving 6 bases unmatched. The germline V gene has CDR1 SGHRS and CDR2 YFSETQ. The CDR3 here is CASSRTGQEDTQYF. DNA of the CDR3: TGCGCCAGCAGCCGGACAGGGCAAGAAGATACGCAGTATTTT.

The chain is built from TRBV5-4 and TRBJ2-7; D not resolved. The CDR3 is 14 residues long. From germline, CDR1 is SGHNT and CDR2 YYREEE (reference sequence). Trimming pared 0 bases from V and 3 bases from J, leaving 10 bases between. CDR3 nucleotides: TGTGCCAGCAGCTTGGGGGCCAGTTACTACGAGCAGTACTTC. Its translation: CASSLGASYYEQYF.

The J gene is TRBJ1-6, the V gene TRBV18, with 9 bases matching TRBD1. This CDR3 spans 16 amino acids. Per germline, CDR1 KGHSH and CDR2 LQKENI. The V and J ends lost 4 bases and 5 bases, in that order; junction bases with no gene match: 6. CDR3 loop: CASSLPRTGDNSPLHF. CDR3 nucleotides: TGTGCCAGCTCACTCCCGCGGACAGGGGATAATTCACCCCTCCACTTT.

CDR3: CASSRPGQALGYTF. CDR3 in DNA: TGTGCCAGCAGCCGTCCGGGACAGGCCCTTGGCTACACCTTC. The chain is built from TRBV6-5 and TRBJ1-2, with 8 nucleotides matching TRBD1. This CDR3 spans 14 amino acids. V lost 6 bases and J lost 7; bases outside the gene matches: 10. Germline V gene sequence: CDR1 MNHEY, CDR2 SVGAGI.

The rearrangement links TRBV4-2 to TRBJ1-1; D is unclear. This CDR3 region has 13 residues. Trimming pared 0 bases from V and 4 bases from J, leaving 6 bases between. Germline V gene sequence: CDR1 LGHNA, CDR2 YNFKEQ. The DNA of the CDR3 is TGTGCCAGCAGCCAAGATATCCCCACTGAAGCTTTCTTT. Translated, it gives CASSQDIPTEAFF.

This clone was detected a few times. The chain has TRBV25-1 and TRBJ1-6; unclear D gene. The V and J ends lost 5 bases and 0 bases respectively, with 11 bases between them. CDR3 length: 16 residues. Looked up from germline, CDR1 is MGHDK and CDR2 is SYGVNS. The CDR3 DNA sequence: TGTGCCAGCAGTCCCGGGGAGAGCTCCTATAATTCACCCCTCCACTTT. Encoded protein: CASSPGESSYNSPLHF.

The CDR3 DNA follows: TGTGCCAGCAGTGAAGCCTCCAGGGTGAACACTGAAGCTTTCTTT. Translated: CASSEASRVNTEAFF. This rearrangement joins TRBV6-1 to TRBJ1-1; the D gene is possibly TRBD1 (5 bases). Germline V gene sequence: CDR1 MNHNS, CDR2 SASEGT. The CDR3 length is 15 residues. V was shortened by 0 bases and J by 0 bases, with 8 bases between the two germline ends.

Here the CDR3 reads CAASRGRNPMNTEAFF. CDR3 bases: TGTGCCGCCTCCAGGGGACGAAACCCCATGAACACTGAAGCTTTCTTT. This rearrangement joins TRBV7-8 to TRBJ1-1; D may be TRBD1 (6 bases). The CDR3 loop spans 16 amino acids. CDR1 and CDR2 from the germline V gene are SGHVS and FQNEAQ. The V gene lost 11 bases and the J gene lost 0 bases, with 22 bases spanning the gap.

The chain is built from TRBV28 and TRBJ2-7, with 12 bases matching TRBD1. Germline CDR1 MDHEN, CDR2 SYDVKM. V shed 3 bases, J shed 4 bases, and the junction held 4 bases outside the gene matches. The CDR3 spans 15 residues. This CDR3 reads CASSFPGQGAYEQYF. The CDR3 nucleotides are TGTGCCAGCAGTTTCCCGGGACAGGGGGCTTACGAGCAGTACTTC.

This chain's CDR3 is CASSLQALYEQYF. The CDR3 DNA is TGTGCCAGCTCACTGCAGGCGTTGTACGAGCAGTACTTC. The rearrangement uses TRBV18 and TRBJ2-7; D is undetermined. The CDR3 spans 13 residues. The V and J ends lost 4 bases and 4 bases respectively, with 11 bases between them. Germline V CDR1 and CDR2: KGHSH, LQKENI.

V usage is TRBV2 and J usage is TRBJ1-1; 9 nucleotides align to TRBD1. Unmatched junction bases numbered 3, after V lost 3 bases and J lost 10 bases. The CDR3 spans 12 residues. Germline V gene data show CDR1 as SNHLY and CDR2 as FYNNEI. This chain's CDR3 is CASSEGTGRAFF. The CDR3 DNA is TGTGCCAGCAGTGAGGGGACAGGGAGAGCTTTCTTT.